This entry lists 19 T cell receptor beta chains sequenced from one sample in a study of regulatory T cells in long-lasting Graves disease. Specified time point: newly diagnosed GD, antithyroid drugs for less than 3 months. RNA from PBMCs was the source of the TCR library. Sequencing libraries for TCR beta were prepared with iRepertoire HTBI primers and Arm-PCR of CDR3 regions. TCRdb re-called the multiplex PCR reads through MiXCR, storing one row per CDR3 protein. The sample has 410,000 or so distinct CDR3 sequences; about 15% are singletons. This same sample was also part of a study on T cells in Graves' hyperthyroidism and ophthalmopathy.

Sequenced material: peripheral blood mononuclear cells (PBMCs), taken at new diagnosis, from a patient treated with antithyroid drugs. Receptors originate from a woman aged 25 to 45 with Graves disease.

This clonotype was seen ten or more times. The chain is built from TRBV11-2 and TRBJ2-5; D is ambiguous. V lost 1 base to trimming and J lost 6 bases, with 15 bases between them. Germline CDR1 SGHAT, CDR2 FQNNGV. The CDR3 is made up of 15 amino acids. The CDR3 DNA sequence: TGTGCCAGCAGCTTAGGTTCGGCCATGGGGAAGACCCAGTACTTC. Translation gives CASSLGSAMGKTQYF.

This clonotype appeared a few times. The chain couples TRBV9 to TRBJ2-2; TRBD2 agrees at 7 bases. V gave up 0 bases and J gave up 6 bases; unmatched junction bases: 8. This CDR3 contains 16 residues. Germline CDR1 and CDR2: SGDLS and YYNGEE. This CDR3 reads CASSVGVSGQAGELFF. Here the CDR3 DNA reads TGTGCCAGCAGCGTAGGTGTTAGCGGGCAGGCCGGGGAGCTGTTTTTT.

The gene calls are TRBV6-1 and TRBJ2-7; the match to TRBD2 covers 7 bases. Germline loops: CDR1 MNHNS, CDR2 SASEGT. The V and J ends lost 7 bases and 2 bases, in that order; junction bases with no gene match: 8. The CDR3 spans 14 residues. CDR3 sequence: CASTSGGYTYEQYF. The CDR3 nucleotides read TGTGCCAGCACCTCCGGGGGGTACACCTACGAGCAGTACTTC.

This clonotype appeared a few times. The chain links TRBV12-3 or TRBV12-4 to TRBJ2-6, with a weak D call TRBD2 (6 bases). The CDR3 runs 17 residues. V lost 1 base and J 1 base, leaving 11 bases between the germline ends. CDR3 nucleotides: TGTGCCAGCAGTTTAGGGGGGAGGAGGTCTGGGGCCAACGTCCTGACTTTC. Translated, it gives CASSLGGRRSGANVLTF.

This clonotype was counted many times. The chain links TRBV12-3 or TRBV12-4 to TRBJ2-1; TRBD2 matches at 10 bases. V trimming: 8 bases; J trimming: 6 bases; junction bases outside the gene matches: 4. The CDR3 loop spans 13 amino acids. In DNA form, the CDR3 reads TGTGCCAGCGGGGCTAGCGGGAGCAATGAGCAGTTCTTC. Amino acids: CASGASGSNEQFF.

This clonotype turned up a few times. A much larger clonotype is one base distant, so this may be a read error. The rearrangement joins TRBV6-2 or TRBV6-3 to TRBJ2-7; 7 bases align to TRBD2. Unmatched junction bases numbered 10, after V lost 7 bases and J lost 4 bases. Germline V gene sequence: CDR1 MNHEY, CDR2 SVGEGT. The CDR3 spans 14 residues. The CDR3 region has the DNA TGTGCCAGCACCTCTAGCGGAGATGTATACGAGCAGTACTTC. Amino acid sequence: CASTSSGDVYEQYF.

Ten or more counts support this clonotype. The chain uses TRBV6-1 and TRBJ2-7, with TRBD2 matching over 9 bases. Germline V gene sequence: CDR1 MNHNS, CDR2 SASEGT. After removal of 6 bases from V and 2 bases from J, the junction contained 11 bases not matched to a gene. The CDR3 consists of 16 residues. This CDR3 reads CASSPPRLADTYEQYF. CDR3 coding DNA: TGTGCCAGCAGCCCCCCCCGACTAGCGGATACCTACGAGCAGTACTTC.

This clonotype was observed many times. The genes are TRBV30 and TRBJ2-3; D is unresolved. The CDR3 consists of 11 residues. Between the trimmed V and J ends, which lost 0 bases and 5 bases, there was a span of 3 bases. Germline-derived CDR1 and CDR2 are GTSNPN and SVGIG (reference sequence). CDR3 sequence (DNA): TGTGCCTGGAGTGTTAAAGATACGCAGTATTTT. Its protein is CAWSVKDTQYF.

A note on this clonotype: This may be a read error: a much more frequent sequence differs by one nucleotide. The chain couples TRBV6-1 to TRBJ2-2; no clear D. CDR3 length: 18 residues. Germline assignment: CDR1 MNHNS and CDR2 SASEGT. Trimming cost V 7 bases and J 0 bases, with 21 bases left between them. Here the CDR3 reads CASNQTTRIGTNTGELFF. CDR3 nucleotides: TGTGCCAGCAACCAAACGACCCGGATAGGGACGAACACCGGGGAGCTGTTTTTT.

The chain carries TRBV2 and TRBJ1-5, with a possible D match to TRBD1 (6 bases). This CDR3 comprises 14 residues. Germline loops: CDR1 SNHLY, CDR2 FYNNEI. The V end was cut by 7 bases, the J end by 7 bases, with 17 bases between. This CDR3 reads CASKTLGGGQPQHF. The CDR3, as DNA: TGTGCCAGCAAAACCTTGGGGGGGGGCCAGCCCCAGCATTTT.

In this sample, this clonotype turned up many times. The J gene is TRBJ2-1, the V gene TRBV3-1; D gene ambiguous. The germline V and J ends were trimmed by 4 bases and 9 bases, with 10 bases remaining between them. This CDR3 spans 12 amino acids. Germline CDR1 LGHDT, CDR2 YNNKEL (reference sequence). The CDR3 DNA reads TGTGCCAGCAGCCGGGGTAAGGGTGAGCAGTTCTTC. Amino acid sequence: CASSRGKGEQFF.

This clonotype has more than one count but fewer than ten. This chain connects TRBV9 to TRBJ2-7, with TRBD1 matching over 8 bases. This CDR3 has 15 amino acids. Germline V gives CDR1 SGDLS, CDR2 YYNGEE. J lost 2 bases, V lost 5 bases, and 9 bases had no gene match. Here the CDR3 reads CASSRGGTGAYEQYF. The CDR3 bases are TGTGCCAGCAGTCGAGGGGGGACAGGCGCCTACGAGCAGTACTTC.

This sequence joins TRBV5-6 and TRBJ1-2; D is perhaps TRBD1 (6 bases). The CDR3 is made up of 15 amino acids. Germline CDR1 is SGHDT and CDR2 is YYEEEE. V gave up 4 bases and J gave up 6 bases, with 19 bases separating them. The CDR3 region has the DNA TGTGCCAGCAGCCAACCGACGGACAGTTTGAATGGCTACACCTTC. It specifies CASSQPTDSLNGYTF.

This clonotype was observed many times. In DNA, the CDR3 is TGCAGTGCTAGAGATCGCCTGCAATTGAATGAGCAGTTCTTC. This translates into CSARDRLQLNEQFF. V usage is TRBV20-1 and J usage is TRBJ2-1; D not certain. V lost 0 bases, J lost 7 bases, and 13 bases lay in between. Germline CDR1 is DFQATT and CDR2 is SNEGSKA (reference sequence). The CDR3 runs to 14 residues.

This chain links TRBV2 with TRBJ2-1; D remains unclear. CDR3 length: 12 residues. V lost 7 bases and J lost 5, with 9 bases in between. Germline values: CDR1 SNHLY, CDR2 FYNNEI. This CDR3 is CASKLTDNEQFF. In DNA, the CDR3 is TGTGCCAGCAAACTGACGGACAATGAGCAGTTCTTC. Combining the CDR3 with reference TRBV2 and TRBJ2-1 gives the whole variable domain EPEVTQTPSHQVTQMGQEVILRCVPISNHLYFYWYRQILGQKVEFLVSFYNNEISEKSEIFDDQFSVERPDGSNFTLKIRSTKLEDSAMYFCASKLTDNEQFFGPGTRLTVL.

The rearrangement links TRBV29-1 to TRBJ2-7; TRBD2 matches at 8 bases. Germline CDR1 is SQVTM and CDR2 is ANQGSEA. The ends lost 6 bases at V and 6 bases at J; junction bases unmatched: 10. The CDR3 sequence is 13 residues long. The CDR3 is CSVPGSGRGEQYF. CDR3 DNA sequence: TGCAGCGTCCCGGGGAGCGGGAGAGGCGAGCAGTACTTC.

The sample holds a few counts of this clonotype. The genes are TRBV12-3 or TRBV12-4 and TRBJ1-1, with a tentative D call TRBD1 (6 bases). The CDR3 is 15 amino acids. Trimming left V 5 bases short and J 4 bases short, with 17 bases between. The CDR3 loop is CASSPEGGGSTEAFF. The CDR3 region has the DNA TGTGCCAGCAGTCCGGAAGGGGGGGGGAGCACTGAAGCTTTCTTT.

This clonotype was observed many times. This CDR3 reads CASSLAGGKTQYF. CDR3 nucleotide sequence: TGTGCCAGCAGCCTAGCGGGAGGCAAGACCCAGTACTTC. V is TRBV3-1 and J is TRBJ2-5; TRBD2 aligns across 10 bases. CDR3 length equals 13 residues. The V gene end was trimmed by 4 bases and the J gene end by 6 bases; junction bases not matched to a gene: 2. Germline CDR1 and CDR2: LGHDT and YNNKEL (reference sequence).

As for this clonotype: A read error may be the cause here, since a much bigger clone is one base away. The CDR3 region is CAENRGPGGQYF. For the CDR3, the DNA is TGTGCCGAGAACAGGGGGCCGGGCGGGCAGTACTTC. The J gene is TRBJ2-7, the V gene TRBV30, with 9 positions matching TRBD1. With 8 bases clipped from V and 9 bases from J, the junction kept 11 bases outside the gene matches. The CDR3 totals 12 residues. Germline assignment: CDR1 GTSNPN and CDR2 SVGIG (reference sequence).